This TCR beta chain is drawn from a study of shared clonotypes between healthy human individuals. The naive CD8 subset, CD45RO-negative cells positively selected for CCR7, excluded terminally differentiated effector memory CD45RA+ cells. Germline V lookup: CDR1 MNHNS, CDR2 SASEGT. Trimming took 2 bases from V and 0 from J, leaving 13 bases between them. The CDR3 is 16 residues long. Generated by immunoSEQ multiplex PCR, the TCRdb table keeps only in-frame clones and is missing some. The data contain nearly 2 million clones, less than 95% of them singletons. This TCR was sampled from a man between 18 and 35 years old in good health. The specimen sequenced was naive CD8+ T cells sorted from blood. This rearrangement joins TRBV6-1 to TRBJ1-2; D remains unclear. This chain's CDR3 is CASSESWAPANYGYTF. The CDR3 DNA follows: TGTGCCAGCAGTGAATCCTGGGCCCCAGCTAACTATGGCTACACCTTC.